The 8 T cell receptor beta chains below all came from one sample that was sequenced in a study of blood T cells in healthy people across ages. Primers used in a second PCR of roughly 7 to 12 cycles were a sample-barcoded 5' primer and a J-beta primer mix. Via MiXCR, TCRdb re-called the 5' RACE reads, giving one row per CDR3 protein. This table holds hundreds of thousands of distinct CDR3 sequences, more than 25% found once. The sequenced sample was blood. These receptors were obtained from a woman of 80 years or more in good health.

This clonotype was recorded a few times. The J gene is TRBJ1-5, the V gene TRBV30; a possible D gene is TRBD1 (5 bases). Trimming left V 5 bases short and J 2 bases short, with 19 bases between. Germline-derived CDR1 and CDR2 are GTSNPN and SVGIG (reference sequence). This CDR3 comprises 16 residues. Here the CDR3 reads CAWGERGGRRNQPQHF. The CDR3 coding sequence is TGTGCCTGGGGGGAACGGGGGGGAAGGCGCAATCAGCCCCAGCATTTT.

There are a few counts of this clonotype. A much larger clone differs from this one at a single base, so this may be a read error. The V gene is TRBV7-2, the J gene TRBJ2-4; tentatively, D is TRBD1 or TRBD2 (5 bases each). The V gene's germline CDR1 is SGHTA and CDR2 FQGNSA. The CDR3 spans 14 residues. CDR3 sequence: CASSSSGTADIRYF. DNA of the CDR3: TGTGCCAGCAGCTCCTCAGGGACGGCGGACATTCGGTACTTC. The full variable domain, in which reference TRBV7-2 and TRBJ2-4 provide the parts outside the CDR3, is GAGVSQSPSNKVTEKGKDVELRCDPISGHTALYWYRQSLGQGLEFLIYFQGNSAPDKSGLPSDRFSAERTGGSVSTLTIQRTQQEDSAVYLCASSSSGTADIRYFGAGTRLSVL.

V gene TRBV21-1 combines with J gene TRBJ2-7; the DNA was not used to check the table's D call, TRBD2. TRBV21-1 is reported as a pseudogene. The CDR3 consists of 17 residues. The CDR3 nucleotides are TGTGCCGGCATCCTTCCGGGCCTACAGACAGGGCCCTACGAGCAGTACTTC. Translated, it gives CAGILPGLQTGPYEQYF.

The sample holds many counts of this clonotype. CDR3 protein: CASSQRGDRGNSPLHF. CDR3 DNA sequence: TGTGCCAGCAGCCAGAGAGGGGATCGGGGGAATTCACCCCTCCACTTT. This chain joins TRBV9 and TRBJ1-6; possible D gene TRBD1, 5 bases. Germline CDR1 reads SGDLS; CDR2 reads YYNGEE. CDR3 length: 16 residues. The V gene lost 4 bases and the J gene lost 7 bases, with 18 bases spanning the gap.

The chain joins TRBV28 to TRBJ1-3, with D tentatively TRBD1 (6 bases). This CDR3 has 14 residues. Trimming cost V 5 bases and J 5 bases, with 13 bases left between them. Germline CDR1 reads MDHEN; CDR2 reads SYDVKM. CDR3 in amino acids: CASSNRVPRNTIYF. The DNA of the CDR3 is TGTGCCAGCAGTAACAGGGTCCCCCGAAACACCATATATTTT.

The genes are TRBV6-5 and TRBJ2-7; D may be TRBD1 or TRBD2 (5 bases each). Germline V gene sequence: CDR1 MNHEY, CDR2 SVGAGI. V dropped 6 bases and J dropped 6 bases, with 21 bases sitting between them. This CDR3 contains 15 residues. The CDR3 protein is CASSGAGTASLEQYF. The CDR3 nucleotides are TGTGCCAGCAGCGGTGCCGGGACCGCAAGCCTCGAGCAGTACTTC.

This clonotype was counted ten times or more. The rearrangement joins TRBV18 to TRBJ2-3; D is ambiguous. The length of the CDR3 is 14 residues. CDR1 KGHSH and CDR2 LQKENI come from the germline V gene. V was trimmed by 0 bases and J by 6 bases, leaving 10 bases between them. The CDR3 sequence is CASSPPSTQDTQYF. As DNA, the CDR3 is TGTGCCAGCTCACCACCGTCGACGCAGGATACGCAGTATTTT.

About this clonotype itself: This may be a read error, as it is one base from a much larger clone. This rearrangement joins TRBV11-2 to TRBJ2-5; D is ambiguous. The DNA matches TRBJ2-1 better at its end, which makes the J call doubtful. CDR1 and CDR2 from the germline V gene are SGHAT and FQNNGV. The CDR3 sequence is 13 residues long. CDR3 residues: CASSLSDQETQFF. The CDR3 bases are TGTGCCAGCAGCTTATCGGACCAAGAGACCCAGTTCTTC.